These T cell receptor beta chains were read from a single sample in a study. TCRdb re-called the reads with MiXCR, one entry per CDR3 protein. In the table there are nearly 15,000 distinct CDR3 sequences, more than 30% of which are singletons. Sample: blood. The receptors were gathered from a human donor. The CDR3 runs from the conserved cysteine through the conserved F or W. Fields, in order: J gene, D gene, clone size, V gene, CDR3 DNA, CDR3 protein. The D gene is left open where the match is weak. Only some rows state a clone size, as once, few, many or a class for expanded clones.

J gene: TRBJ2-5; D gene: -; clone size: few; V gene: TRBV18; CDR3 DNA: TGTGCCAGCTCACCAGGGGTCGAAGAGACCCAGTACTTC; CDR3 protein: CASSPGVEETQYF
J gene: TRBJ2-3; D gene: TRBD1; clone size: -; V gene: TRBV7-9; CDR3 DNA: TGTGCCAGCAGCGCAGGACAGGGGAATGAGCAGTATTTT; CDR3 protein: CASSAGQGNEQYF
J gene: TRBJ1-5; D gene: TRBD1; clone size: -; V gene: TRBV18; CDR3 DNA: TGTGCCAGCTCACCAGGGACAGGGAATTCACCCCAGCATTTT; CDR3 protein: CASSPGTGNSPQHF
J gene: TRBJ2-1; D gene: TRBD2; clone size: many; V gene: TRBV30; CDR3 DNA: TGTGCCTGGAGCCCCCTAACGGGACTAGCGGGAGGGCCACGGTTCTTC; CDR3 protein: CAWSPLTGLAGGPRFF
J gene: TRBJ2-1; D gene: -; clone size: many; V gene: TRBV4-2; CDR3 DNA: TGTGCCAGCAGCCAAGAAGAATTTCTTTACAATGAGCAGTTCTTC; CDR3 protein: CASSQEEFLYNEQFF
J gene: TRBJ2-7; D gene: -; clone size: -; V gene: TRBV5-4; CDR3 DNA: TGTGCCAGCGCTGGGGGTGGCAGGGGAACCTACGAGCAGTACTTC; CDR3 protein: CASAGGGRGTYEQYF
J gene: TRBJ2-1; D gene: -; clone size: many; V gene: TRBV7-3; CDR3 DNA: TGTGCCAGCAGCTCAACACTCAGTGAGCAGTTCTTC; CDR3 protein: CASSSTLSEQFF
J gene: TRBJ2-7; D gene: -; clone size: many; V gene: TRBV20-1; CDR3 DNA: TGCAGTGCTAGATACGGGAATTCCGAGCAGTACTTC; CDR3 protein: CSARYGNSEQYF
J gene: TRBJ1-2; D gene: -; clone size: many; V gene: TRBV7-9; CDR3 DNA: TGTGCCAGCAGCCCCGGTCCAGGGACGGCTGTTAACTATGGCTACACCTTC; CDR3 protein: CASSPGPGTAVNYGYTF
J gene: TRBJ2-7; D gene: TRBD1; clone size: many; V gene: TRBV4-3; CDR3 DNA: TGCGCCAGCAGCCAGTTAGGGGGACAGGGCCTCTACGAGCAGTACTTC; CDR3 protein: CASSQLGGQGLYEQYF
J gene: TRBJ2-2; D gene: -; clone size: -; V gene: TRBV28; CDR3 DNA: TGTGCCAGCAGTTCGATAAGCGGCCGCCATGGAGGGACGAGACTAGCCGGGGAGCTGTTTTTT; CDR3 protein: CASSSISGRHGGTRLAGELFF
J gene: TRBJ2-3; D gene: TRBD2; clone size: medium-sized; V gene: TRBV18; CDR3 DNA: TGTGCCAGCTCACCGAGCGGGGGCGCAGATACGCAGTATTTT; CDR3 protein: CASSPSGGADTQYF
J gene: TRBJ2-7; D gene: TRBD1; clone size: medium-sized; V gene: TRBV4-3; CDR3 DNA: TGCGCCAGCAGCCAGGGACAGGGAACCTACGAGCAGTACTTC; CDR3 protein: CASSQGQGTYEQYF
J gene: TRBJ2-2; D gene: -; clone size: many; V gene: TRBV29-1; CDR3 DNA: TGCAGCGTTGGCTCGGGGGCCGGGGAGCTGTTTTTT; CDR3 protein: CSVGSGAGELFF
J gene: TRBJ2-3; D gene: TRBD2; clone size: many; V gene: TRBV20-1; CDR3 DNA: TGCAGTGCCGCGTCGACTAGCGGGAGACAAGATACGCAGTATTTT; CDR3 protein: CSAASTSGRQDTQYF
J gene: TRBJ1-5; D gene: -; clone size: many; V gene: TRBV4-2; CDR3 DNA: TGTGCCAGCAGCCAAGAAGTCGAACGTTCTGGACAGCCCCAGCATTTT; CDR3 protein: CASSQEVERSGQPQHF
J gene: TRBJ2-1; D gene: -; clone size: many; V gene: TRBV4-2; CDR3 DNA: TGTGCCAGCAGCCAAGACCCGGTAGCGGAGACCCCCTACAATGAGCAGTTCTTC; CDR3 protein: CASSQDPVAETPYNEQFF
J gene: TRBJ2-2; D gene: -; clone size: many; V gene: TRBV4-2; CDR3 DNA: TGTGCCAGCAGCCAAGAAGCGGGTCGGGGCGGGGAGCTGTTTTTT; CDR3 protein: CASSQEAGRGGELFF
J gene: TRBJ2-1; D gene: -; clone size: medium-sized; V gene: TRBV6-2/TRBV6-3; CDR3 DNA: TGTGCCAGCAGTTCTAGATCCAAGAAACCCTACAATGAGCAGTTCTTC; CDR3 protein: CASSSRSKKPYNEQFF